The next 31 T cell receptor beta chains were all read from a single sample in a study of blood T cell repertoires in COVID-19. Profiled with immunoSEQ multiplex PCR; TCRdb holds only in-frame clones, not every one. The sample carries about 320,000 clones, approximately 88% recorded once. What was sequenced was PBMCs or T cells enriched from blood (not recorded which). The receptors were sampled from a young man who had recovered from COVID-19.

This chain joins TRBV2 and TRBJ2-5; 8 bases map to TRBD2. J lost 5 bases, V lost 6 bases, and 11 bases had no gene match. Germline CDR1 is SNHLY and CDR2 is FYNNEI. The CDR3 has 15 amino acids. CDR3: CASSSSGRARETQYF. CDR3 in DNA: TGTGCCAGCAGCTCTAGCGGGCGAGCCCGGGAGACCCAGTACTTC.

This chain connects TRBV12-3 or TRBV12-4 to TRBJ2-1; 7 bases are a match to TRBD1. The CDR3 is 13 amino acids. Trimming removed 8 bases from V and 0 bases from J; junction bases left unmatched: 1. This CDR3 reads CASWDSSYNEQFF. Written as DNA, the CDR3 is TGTGCCAGCTGGGACAGCTCCTACAATGAGCAGTTCTTC.

On this clone itself: One end of the junction fails to match germline, which may point to a read error. The chain uses TRBV9 and TRBJ1-1; 9 nucleotides match TRBD1. This CDR3 region has 15 residues. Germline assignment: CDR1 SGDLS and CDR2 YYNGEE. The CDR3 region is CASSAAGTGNSEAFF. The CDR3 nucleotides are TGTGCCAGCAGCGCAGCCGGGACAGGGAACAGTGAAGCTTTCTTT.

This chain links TRBV3-1 (or the pseudogene TRBV3-2) with TRBJ1-1; D not resolved. Trimming removed 1 base from V and 0 bases from J, with 6 bases in between. The CDR3 totals 14 residues. In germline, CDR1 is LGHDT, CDR2 YNNKEL (reference sequence). The CDR3 nucleotides are TGTGCCAGCAGCCAAGCTGTTATGAACACTGAAGCTTTCTTT. It yields the protein CASSQAVMNTEAFF.

The V call is TRBV5-5, the J call TRBJ1-2, with 10 bases matching TRBD1. The germline V gene encodes CDR1 SGHKS and CDR2 YYEKEE (reference sequence). There are 15 residues in the CDR3. The V segment lost 4 bases and the J segment 8 bases; nucleotides outside the gene matches: 11. The CDR3: CASSIATGGAAGYTF. CDR3 bases: TGTGCCAGCAGCATAGCGACAGGGGGCGCAGCGGGCTACACCTTC.

This clone has just one count. This chain connects TRBV6-2 or TRBV6-3 to TRBJ2-3; weak D call: TRBD2 (5 bases). The germline V gene has CDR1 MNHEY and CDR2 SVGEGT. The ends were cut back, 0 bases at V and 4 bases at J, with 8 bases in the middle. The CDR3 runs 14 residues. CDR3 region: CASSYSASPDTQYF. CDR3 DNA sequence: TGTGCCAGCAGTTACTCGGCTAGCCCAGATACGCAGTATTTT.

This rearrangement joins TRBV9 to TRBJ1-5; D is undetermined. V lost 0 bases to trimming and J lost 0 bases, with 4 bases between them. The CDR3 covers 14 residues. Germline values: CDR1 SGDLS, CDR2 YYNGEE. The CDR3 here is CASSVGASNQPQHF. The CDR3 region has the DNA TGTGCCAGCAGCGTAGGAGCTAGCAATCAGCCCCAGCATTTT.

The genes are TRBV5-4 and TRBJ2-1; 8 bases are a match to TRBD1. The V segment lost 7 bases and the J segment 5 bases; nucleotides outside the gene matches: 5. This CDR3 contains 13 residues. Germline CDR1 SGHNT, CDR2 YYREEE (reference sequence). As DNA, the CDR3 is TGTGCCAGCTCTGGGGACAGGAACAATGAGCAGTTCTTC. Its protein product is CASSGDRNNEQFF.

This clone has a single count. The chain couples TRBV28 to TRBJ1-1; TRBD1 might be the D (5 bases). The V and J ends lost 2 bases and 8 bases respectively, with 12 bases between them. CDR1 is MDHEN, CDR2 SYDVKM, per germline. The CDR3 is 13 amino acids. The chain's CDR3 is CASSLPSGGEAFF. For the CDR3, the DNA is TGTGCCAGCAGTTTACCCTCTGGGGGGGAAGCTTTCTTT.

This sequence joins TRBV9 and TRBJ1-5, with D perhaps TRBD1 (6 bases). This CDR3 region has 14 residues. The germline gives CDR1 SGDLS, CDR2 YYNGEE. V lost 5 bases to trimming and J lost 4 bases, with 13 bases between them. CDR3 DNA: TGTGCCAGCAGTCAGGGACACCTGAATCAGCCCCAGCATTTT. This translates into CASSQGHLNQPQHF. The whole variable domain, remainder taken from reference TRBV9 and TRBJ1-5, is DSGVTQTPKHLITATGQRVTLRCSPRSGDLSVYWYQQSLDQGLQFLIQYYNGEERAKGNILERFSAQQFPDLHSELNLSSLELGDSALYFCASSQGHLNQPQHFGDGTRLSIL.

V usage is TRBV7-8 and J usage is TRBJ1-1; TRBD1 matches at 9 bases. This CDR3 is built from 17 residues. Germline lookup yields CDR1 SGHVS and CDR2 FQNEAQ. Trimming took 5 bases from V and 0 from J; bases not matched to a gene: 10. The CDR3 loop reads CASSPRTGASLNTEAFF. The CDR3 DNA sequence: TGTGCCAGCAGCCCTAGGACAGGGGCCTCCCTGAACACTGAAGCTTTCTTT.

V gene TRBV2 combines with J gene TRBJ2-1; 9 nucleotides align to TRBD1. This CDR3 has 15 amino acids. Germline V gives CDR1 SNHLY, CDR2 FYNNEI. Trimming removed 6 bases from V and 2 bases from J; junction bases left unmatched: 5. The CDR3: CASSTGTGPYNEQFF. The CDR3 bases are TGTGCCAGCAGCACCGGGACAGGGCCCTACAATGAGCAGTTCTTC.

The table lists this clone with a count of one. V is TRBV11-2 and J is TRBJ2-4; 9 bases fit TRBD2. CDR3 length equals 16 residues. J lost 6 bases, V lost 4 bases, and 10 bases had no gene match. Germline CDR1 is SGHAT and CDR2 is FQNNGV. DNA of the CDR3: TGTGCCAGCAGCTCATATTACCTAGCGGGAACAAACATTCAGTACTTC. It is translated as CASSSYYLAGTNIQYF. The full variable domain, in which reference TRBV11-2 and TRBJ2-4 provide the parts outside the CDR3, is EAGVAQSPRYKIIEKRQSVAFWCNPISGHATLYWYQQILGQGPKLLIQFQNNGVVDDSQLPKDRFSAERLKGVDSTLKIQPAKLEDSAVYLCASSSYYLAGTNIQYFGAGTRLSVL.

V and J are TRBV6-5 and TRBJ2-7, with 8 positions matching TRBD1. This CDR3 contains 15 residues. CDR1 and CDR2 (germline): MNHEY, SVGAGI. Trimming took 0 bases from V and 7 from J; bases not matched to a gene: 8. The chain's CDR3 is CASSYSRTGKGEQYF. CDR3 DNA sequence: TGTGCCAGCAGTTACTCCCGGACAGGGAAGGGGGAGCAGTACTTC.

The chain uses TRBV7-9 and TRBJ2-7, with 11 bases identical to TRBD2. Germline values: CDR1 SEHNR, CDR2 FQNEAQ (reference sequence). With 2 bases clipped from V and 2 bases from J, the junction kept 5 bases outside the gene matches. The CDR3 contains 16 residues. As DNA, the CDR3 is TGTGCCAGCAGCTTATTTGGGACTAGCGGAACCTACGAGCAGTACTTC. This translates into CASSLFGTSGTYEQYF.

V and J are TRBV11-2 and TRBJ2-3; a weak D match, TRBD2 (7 bases). The germline CDR1 and CDR2 sequences are SGHAT and FQNNGV. This CDR3 has 15 residues. V was clipped by 6 bases and J by 4 bases, with 17 bases between them. DNA for the CDR3: TGTGCCAGCAGTTACGCGGGGGCAGGGGCAGATACGCAGTATTTT. This sequence encodes CASSYAGAGADTQYF.

This chain links TRBV2 with TRBJ2-3, with D possibly matching TRBD2 (5 bases). Per germline, CDR1 SNHLY and CDR2 FYNNEI. The CDR3 runs to 13 residues. V gave up 11 bases and J gave up 4 bases, with 16 bases separating them. The CDR3 sequence is CAGMGSRADTQYF. CDR3 sequence (DNA): TGTGCCGGGATGGGGTCGCGGGCAGATACGCAGTATTTT.

The chain uses TRBV2 and TRBJ1-1; 8 bases map to TRBD1. J lost 9 bases, V lost 6 bases, and 9 bases had no gene match. The CDR3 extends over 13 amino acids. Germline assignment: CDR1 SNHLY and CDR2 FYNNEI. The CDR3 sequence is CASRLGQDQKAFF. CDR3 coding DNA: TGTGCCAGCAGATTGGGACAGGACCAGAAAGCTTTCTTT.

The chain combines TRBV9 with TRBJ2-3; D is unclear. V was trimmed by 4 bases and J by 3 bases, leaving 6 bases between them. The CDR3 is made up of 12 amino acids. In germline, CDR1 is SGDLS, CDR2 YYNGEE. The CDR3 coding sequence is TGTGCCAGCAGCCGACTGACAGATACGCAGTATTTT. Residues: CASSRLTDTQYF.

This chain uses TRBV19 with TRBJ2-7; 7 bases agree with TRBD2. This CDR3 region has 15 residues. Looked up from germline, CDR1 is LNHDA and CDR2 is SQIVND (reference sequence). V was clipped by 1 base and J by 2 bases; unmatched bases: 5. The CDR3: CASSIAGGGAYEQYF. DNA of the CDR3: TGTGCCAGTAGTATAGCGGGAGGAGGGGCCTACGAGCAGTACTTC.

The genes are TRBV19 and TRBJ2-7; D unclear. Germline-derived CDR1 and CDR2 are LNHDA and SQIVND (reference sequence). The CDR3 totals 14 residues. V shed 1 base and J shed 0 bases, with 7 bases lying between them. The CDR3 DNA reads TGTGCCAGTAGTATAGGCGCGCACTCCTACGAGCAGTACTTC. It codes for CASSIGAHSYEQYF.

The V and J genes are TRBV6-4 and TRBJ2-3; a possible D gene is TRBD2 (5 bases). The V gene lost 0 bases and the J gene lost 2 bases, with 9 bases spanning the gap. The CDR3 has 15 residues. Germline assignment: CDR1 MRHNA and CDR2 SNTAGT. The CDR3 DNA reads as TGTGCCAGCAGTGACTCGACGGGAACCACAGATACGCAGTATTTT. The encoded protein is CASSDSTGTTDTQYF.

The chain carries TRBV7-8 and TRBJ1-4; no clear D gene. This CDR3 has 14 residues. Trimming removed 6 bases from V and 5 bases from J, with 13 bases in between. The germline V gene encodes CDR1 SGHVS and CDR2 FQNEAQ. In DNA form, the CDR3 reads TGTGCCAGCAGGCGCCGTGGAGCCAATGAAAAACTGTTTTTT. Its protein is CASRRRGANEKLFF.

The chain employs TRBV19 and TRBJ2-1; TRBD1 agrees at 7 bases. Germline lookup yields CDR1 LNHDA and CDR2 SQIVND (reference sequence). J lost 2 bases, V lost 4 bases, and 2 bases had no gene match. The CDR3 loop spans 14 amino acids. CDR3: CASSKGTAYNEQFF. CDR3 DNA: TGTGCCAGTAGTAAAGGGACAGCCTACAATGAGCAGTTCTTC. The complete variable domain, with remaining parts taken from reference TRBV19 and TRBJ2-1, reads DGGITQSPKYLFRKEGQNVTLSCEQNLNHDAMYWYRQDPGQGLRLIYYSQIVNDFQKGDIAEGYSVSREKKESFPLTVTSAQKNPTAFYLCASSKGTAYNEQFFGPGTRLTVL.

The chain combines TRBV24-1 with TRBJ2-1, with 7 bases matching TRBD2. CDR3 length: 14 residues. Germline CDR1 KGHDR, CDR2 SFDVKD. Trimming at V came to 6 bases and at J to 7 bases, leaving 8 bases not matched to a gene. The CDR3 DNA reads TGTGCCACCAGTCGCCCCAGCGGGGATAATGAGCAGTTCTTC. Translating it yields CATSRPSGDNEQFF.

This clone showed up just once. Here the CDR3 reads CASSGQTSTDTQYF. Written as DNA, the CDR3 is TGCGCCAGCAGCGGTCAGACTAGCACAGATACGCAGTATTTT. This chain uses TRBV5-1 with TRBJ2-3; no definite D call. V lost 4 bases and J lost 0, with 9 bases in between. This CDR3 has 14 residues. The germline V gene has CDR1 SGHRS and CDR2 YFSETQ.

The chain combines TRBV30 with TRBJ1-5; no firm D call. Trimming removed 0 bases at V and 3 bases at J, with 9 bases between. The V gene's germline CDR1 is GTSNPN and CDR2 SVGIG (reference sequence). There are 14 residues in the CDR3. CDR3 loop: CAWSVRLSNQPQHF. The CDR3 DNA reads TGTGCCTGGAGTGTGCGGCTTTCCAATCAGCCCCAGCATTTT.

This sequence joins TRBV7-2 and TRBJ1-2, with 7 bases identical to TRBD1. Unmatched junction bases numbered 11, after V lost 5 bases and J lost 8 bases. Germline V gene data show CDR1 as SGHTA and CDR2 as FQGNSA. The CDR3 extends over 14 amino acids. The CDR3 DNA reads as TGTGCCAGCAGCCAAACGACAGGGACTGGAGGCTACACCTTC. Amino acid sequence: CASSQTTGTGGYTF.

The rearrangement uses TRBV6-5 and TRBJ2-2, with D maybe TRBD1 (5 bases). The CDR3 totals 15 residues. The germline V and J ends were trimmed by 1 base and 7 bases, with 13 bases remaining between them. From germline, CDR1 is MNHEY and CDR2 SVGAGI. As DNA, the CDR3 is TGTGCCAGCAGTTACTATCCGTGGGGCCACGGGGAGCTGTTTTTT. Protein sequence: CASSYYPWGHGELFF.

The chain employs TRBV28 and TRBJ1-3; D uncertain. The CDR3 is 15 residues long. Trimming stripped 4 bases from V and 0 bases from J, with 10 bases between. Per germline, CDR1 MDHEN and CDR2 SYDVKM. The CDR3 region has the DNA TGTGCCAGCAGTTGGACGGGATTCTCTGGAAACACCATATATTTT. This gives the protein CASSWTGFSGNTIYF.

This rearrangement joins TRBV27 to TRBJ2-7; 15 bases are shared with TRBD2. Germline V gene data show CDR1 as MNHEY and CDR2 as SMNVEV (reference sequence). V was clipped by 8 bases and J by 2 bases; unmatched bases: 7. The CDR3 spans 16 residues. The CDR3 here is CASGGLAGGRAYEQYF. CDR3 nucleotide sequence: TGTGCCAGCGGGGGACTAGCGGGGGGCCGGGCCTACGAGCAGTACTTC.